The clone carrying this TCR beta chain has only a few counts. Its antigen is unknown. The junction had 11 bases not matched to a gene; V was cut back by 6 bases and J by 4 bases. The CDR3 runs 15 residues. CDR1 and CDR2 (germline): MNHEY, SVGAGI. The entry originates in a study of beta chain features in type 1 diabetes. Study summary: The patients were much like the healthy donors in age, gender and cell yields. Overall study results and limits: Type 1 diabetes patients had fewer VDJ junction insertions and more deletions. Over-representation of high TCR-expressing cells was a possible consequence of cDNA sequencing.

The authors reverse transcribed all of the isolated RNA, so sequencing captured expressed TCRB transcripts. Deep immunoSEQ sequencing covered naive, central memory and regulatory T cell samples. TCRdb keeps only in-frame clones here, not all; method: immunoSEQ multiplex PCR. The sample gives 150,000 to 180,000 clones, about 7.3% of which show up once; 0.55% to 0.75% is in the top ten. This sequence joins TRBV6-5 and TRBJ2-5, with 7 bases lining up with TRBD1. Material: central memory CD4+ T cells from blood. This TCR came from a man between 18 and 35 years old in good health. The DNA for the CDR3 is TGTGCCAGCAGGATGGATACGACAGGGCGAGAGACCCAGTACTTC. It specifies CASRMDTTGRETQYF.